A selection of T cell receptor beta chains follows, all from one sample in a study of T-cell reconstitution after alpha-beta-depleted transplantation in children. In TCRdb, the PCR reads were re-called with MiXCR into one record per CDR3 protein. The sample consists of about 610,000 distinct CDR3 sequences, roughly a tenth of them appearing once. Sequenced material: PBMCs from the stem cell graft donor, taken from the stem cell graft. Source of these receptors: a human donor who donated a stem cell graft to a child with acute myeloid leukemia. The CDR3 runs from the conserved cysteine through the conserved F or W. The D gene is left open where the match is weak. Only part of the rows carry a size: once, few, many, or a class if the clone is expanded.

length	J	D	size	V	DNA	CDR3
15	TRBJ2-7	-	few	TRBV4-3	TGCGCCAGCAGCCAAGTGGCTAGCGAAGACTACGAGCAGTACTTC	CASSQVASEDYEQYF
16	TRBJ2-3	TRBD2	many	TRBV20-1	TGCAGTGCTAGTTCCCGACTAGCGGACAGCACAGATACGCAGTATTTT	CSASSRLADSTDTQYF
15	TRBJ2-2	TRBD2	few	TRBV29-1	TGCAGCGCCGCGACTAGCGGGGCGGACACCGGGGAGCTGTTTTTT	CSAATSGADTGELFF
13	TRBJ2-7	TRBD2	few	TRBV20-1	TGCAGTGCGGTAGCGGGAGGGCGGTACGAGCAGTACTTC	CSAVAGGRYEQYF
16	TRBJ1-1	-	few	TRBV12-3/TRBV12-4	TGTGCCAGCAGGCTCAGGGTAGGCGGCAGGAACACTGAAGCTTTCTTT	CASRLRVGGRNTEAFF
18	TRBJ2-3	-	-	TRBV11-1	TGTGCCAGCAGCTTAGTCGGATCAAGGGTACAGAGCACAGATACGCAGTATTTT	CASSLVGSRVQSTDTQYF
15	TRBJ2-7	TRBD1	few	TRBV9	TGTGCCAGCAGCGTTAACCCCGGGACAGGGGACGAGCAGTACTTC	CASSVNPGTGDEQYF
16	TRBJ2-5	-	few	TRBV7-9	TGTGCCAGCAGCTTAAGAGAGACTGGAGAAGGGGAGACCCAGTACTTC	CASSLRETGEGETQYF
12	TRBJ1-2	-	few	TRBV27	TGTGCCAGCAGTCCGAGGGGTAGCGGCTACACCTTC	CASSPRGSGYTF
14	TRBJ1-2	-	many	TRBV7-2	TGTGCCAGCAGCGCCGACGGGTCTAACTATGGCTACACCTTC	CASSADGSNYGYTF
14	TRBJ2-7	-	many	TRBV13	TGTGCCAGCAGCTCCGCTAGCTCTTCCTACGAGCAGTACTTC	CASSSASSSYEQYF
15	TRBJ2-7	-	few	TRBV7-8	TGTGCCAGCAGCTTAATGAGCGGGACAAGGGGGGAGCAGTACTTC	CASSLMSGTRGEQYF
14	TRBJ2-5	-	-	TRBV9	TGTGCCAGCAATTCCGGGGGCGGCCAAGAGACCCAGTACTTC	CASNSGGGQETQYF
17	TRBJ1-3	-	-	TRBV28	TGTGCCAGCAGTTCCCATCGGGTCCTCAATCGTGGAAACACCATATATTTT	CASSSHRVLNRGNTIYF
16	TRBJ2-3	TRBD2	few	TRBV6-2/TRBV6-3	TGTGCCAGCAGTTACATAGCGGGGCGGAAGGGAGATACGCAGTATTTT	CASSYIAGRKGDTQYF
14	TRBJ2-7	TRBD2	few	TRBV7-8	TGTGCCAGCAGCTTAGGGACTAGCTCCCACGAGCAGTACTTC	CASSLGTSSHEQYF
15	TRBJ2-1	TRBD2	-	TRBV20-1	TGCAGTGCTGGGGGGACTAGCGGGAGGGCCAATGAGCAGTTCTTC	CSAGGTSGRANEQFF
16	TRBJ2-5	TRBD2	-	TRBV30	TGTGCCTGGAGTGCCGGGACTAGCGCGTCGGTGGAGACCCAGTACTTC	CAWSAGTSASVETQYF
13	TRBJ1-6	-	few	TRBV2	TGTGCCAGCAGTATTGGAACCGGTGCACCCCTCCACTTT	CASSIGTGAPLHF
16	TRBJ2-7	-	few	TRBV9	TGTGCCAGCAGCCCTCATGCGGAGACTACCACCGGCGAGCAGTACTTC	CASSPHAETTTGEQYF
14	TRBJ2-3	-	few	TRBV6-5	TGTGCCAGCAGTTATAGGCTAGCTTCAGATACGCAGTATTTT	CASSYRLASDTQYF
16	TRBJ2-2	TRBD1	many	TRBV29-1	TGCAGCGTTGTAGTGCTGGGGACAGGTCAGACCGGGGAGCTGTTTTTT	CSVVVLGTGQTGELFF
13	TRBJ2-7	-	many	TRBV10-3	TGTGCCATCAGTGGGACAGCTAACTACGAGCAGTACTTC	CAISGTANYEQYF
15	TRBJ2-1	TRBD1	few	TRBV19	TGTGCCAGTAGTTTGGGACAGATGTCCTACAATGAGCAGTTCTTC	CASSLGQMSYNEQFF
16	TRBJ2-4	-	-	TRBV6-5	TGTGCCAGCAGTTACCGACAGGTTCTAGCCAAAAACATTCAGTACTTC	CASSYRQVLAKNIQYF
12	TRBJ1-2	-	many	TRBV6-6	TGTGCCAGCAGAACAGGGCACTATGGCTACACCTTC	CASRTGHYGYTF